These 25 T cell receptor beta chains share one sample of origin, sequenced in a study of shared clonotypes between healthy human individuals. Clones were read by immunoSEQ multiplex PCR, and TCRdb kept only the in-frame ones, dropping some. The sample records about a million clones, approximately 80% being singletons. Sequencing was carried out using memory CD4+ T cells sorted from blood. Subset defined: CD45RA-negative fraction. These receptors were taken from a man in his late teens or twenties in good health.

A remark on this clone: Other DNA sequences in the sample encode the same CDR3. This chain uses TRBV27 with TRBJ1-5; TRBD1 is a possible D gene (6 bases). The CDR3 is 13 amino acids. Trimming pared 4 bases from V and 4 bases from J, leaving 8 bases between. Germline assignment: CDR1 MNHEY and CDR2 SMNVEV (reference sequence). The CDR3 loop is CASSSTGNQPQHF. For the CDR3, the DNA is TGTGCCAGCAGTTCGACAGGAAATCAGCCCCAGCATTTT.

The rearrangement links TRBV6-6 to TRBJ1-2, with D tentatively TRBD1 (6 bases). V was clipped by 6 bases and J by 4 bases, with 15 bases between them. This CDR3 comprises 14 residues. Germline-derived CDR1 and CDR2 are MNHNY and SVGAGI (reference sequence). The CDR3 region has the DNA TGTGCCAGCAGCCCTAAGGGGGGCGGCTATGGCTACACCTTC. Amino acids: CASSPKGGGYGYTF.

Ten or more counts support this clone. The chain joins TRBV5-6 to TRBJ1-4, with 9 positions matching TRBD1. The ends lost 5 bases at V and 8 bases at J; junction bases unmatched: 7. The CDR3 is made up of 14 amino acids. Germline loops: CDR1 SGHDT, CDR2 YYEEEE. The CDR3 here is CASRPTGGREKLFF. The DNA of the CDR3 is TGTGCCAGCAGACCCACAGGGGGCAGGGAAAAACTGTTTTTT. The variable domain in full, completed from reference TRBV5-6 and TRBJ1-4, reads DAGVTQSPTHLIKTRGQQVTLRCSPKSGHDTVSWYQQALGQGPQFIFQYYEEEERQRGNFPDRFSGHQFPNYSSELNVNALLLGDSALYLCASRPTGGREKLFFGSGTQLSVL.

The V gene is TRBV19, the J gene TRBJ2-3; no firm D call. CDR1 LNHDA and CDR2 SQIVND come from the germline V gene (reference sequence). V lost 3 bases and J lost 3, with 16 bases in between. This CDR3 has 16 residues. The CDR3 DNA reads TGTGCCAGTAGTATCCAAATGGGGTCTCATACAGATACGCAGTATTTT. The encoded protein is CASSIQMGSHTDTQYF.

This clone was counted once. V is TRBV28 and J is TRBJ1-3; D is undetermined. Germline CDR1 is MDHEN and CDR2 is SYDVKM. V was shortened by 8 bases and J by 3 bases, with 17 bases between the two germline ends. This CDR3 has 15 amino acids. CDR3 nucleotides: TGTGCCAGCGCCAAGGGTTGGAGGAATGGAAACACCATATATTTT. Its translation is CASAKGWRNGNTIYF.

The rearrangement uses TRBV10-3 and TRBJ2-7; TRBD2 agrees at 12 bases. CDR3 length: 14 residues. Germline V CDR1 and CDR2: ENHRY, SYGVKD. The J segment lost 6 bases and the V segment lost 4 bases, leaving 4 bases of the junction unmatched. DNA for the CDR3: TGTGCCATCAGTGGGACTAGCGGGGTGCGCGAGCAGTACTTC. Translation gives CAISGTSGVREQYF.

This chain connects TRBV4-2 to TRBJ2-3; 9 positions agree with TRBD1. The J segment lost 4 bases and the V segment lost 4 bases, leaving 0 bases of the junction unmatched. Germline values: CDR1 LGHNA, CDR2 YNFKEQ. The CDR3 totals 13 residues. The chain's CDR3 is CASSRQGADTQYF. DNA of the CDR3: TGTGCCAGCAGCCGACAGGGGGCAGATACGCAGTATTTT.

The rearrangement joins TRBV29-1 to TRBJ1-2; 8 positions match TRBD1. Germline V CDR1 and CDR2: SQVTM, ANQGSEA. CDR3 length equals 13 residues. The V gene end was trimmed by 6 bases and the J gene end by 2 bases; junction bases not matched to a gene: 5. The CDR3 DNA reads as TGCAGCGTGGGGACAGGCAGCAACTATGGCTACACCTTC. Translated: CSVGTGSNYGYTF.

About this clone itself: Other DNA sequences in the sample encode the same CDR3. The rearrangement links TRBV7-8 to TRBJ1-1; D is possibly TRBD1 (5 bases). Trimming took 0 bases from V and 0 from J, leaving 5 bases between them. CDR3 size: 14 residues. CDR1 is SGHVS, CDR2 FQNEAQ, per germline. CDR3 region: CASSLAGVNTEAFF. In DNA form, the CDR3 reads TGTGCCAGCAGCTTAGCGGGGGTGAACACTGAAGCTTTCTTT.

This sequence joins TRBV5-1 and TRBJ2-7; the D gene is possibly TRBD1 (5 bases). This CDR3 contains 12 residues. V dropped 1 base and J dropped 5 bases, with 7 bases sitting between them. CDR1 and CDR2 (germline): SGHRS, YFSETQ. For the CDR3, the DNA is TGCGCCAGCAGCTTGAAAGGGGACGAGCAGTACTTC. As protein: CASSLKGDEQYF.

This clone came up once. The sample carries other DNA sequences with the same CDR3. The genes are TRBV5-1 and TRBJ1-6, with D maybe TRBD1 (5 bases). This CDR3 has 17 residues. Germline loops: CDR1 SGHRS, CDR2 YFSETQ. The ends were cut back, 3 bases at V and 0 bases at J, with 13 bases in the middle. The CDR3 is CASSSGTGSSYNSPLHF. The CDR3 region has the DNA TGCGCCAGCAGCTCGGGGACCGGAAGCTCCTATAATTCACCCCTCCACTTT.

This sequence joins TRBV2 and TRBJ2-7; D not certain. Germline lookup yields CDR1 SNHLY and CDR2 FYNNEI. The ends were cut back, 6 bases at V and 1 base at J, with 19 bases in the middle. There are 16 residues in the CDR3. The CDR3 spells CASSSPFSQRSYEQYF. CDR3 sequence (DNA): TGTGCCAGCAGCTCCCCCTTTTCGCAACGGTCCTACGAGCAGTACTTC.

This clone appeared once. This sequence joins TRBV7-2 and TRBJ2-3; D perhaps matches TRBD2 (7 bases). The CDR3 is made up of 15 amino acids. Germline V CDR1 and CDR2: SGHTA, FQGNSA. The V and J ends lost 4 bases and 1 base respectively, with 12 bases between them. The CDR3 reads CASSSGGRGTDTQYF. The CDR3 region has the DNA TGTGCCAGCAGCTCCGGGGGGCGGGGCACAGATACGCAGTATTTT.

V gene TRBV6-6 combines with J gene TRBJ2-3; weak D call: TRBD1 (5 bases). The CDR3 sequence is 14 residues long. CDR1 MNHNY and CDR2 SVGAGI come from the germline V gene (reference sequence). Trimming left V 4 bases short and J 3 bases short, with 11 bases between. CDR3 DNA: TGTGCCAGCAGTTTGCAGGGATGGACAGATACGCAGTATTTT. It codes for CASSLQGWTDTQYF.

This chain joins TRBV27 and TRBJ2-5, with 9 bases lining up with TRBD2. Germline-derived CDR1 and CDR2 are MNHEY and SMNVEV (reference sequence). The CDR3 has 16 amino acids. V shed 7 bases, J shed 0 bases, and the junction held 9 bases outside the gene matches. CDR3 protein: CASKPRLAGHQETQYF. The DNA for the CDR3 is TGTGCCAGCAAACCCCGTCTAGCGGGGCACCAAGAGACCCAGTACTTC.

The chain couples TRBV4-2 to TRBJ2-7; 10 bases agree with TRBD2. Per the germline V gene, CDR1 is LGHNA and CDR2 is YNFKEQ. The CDR3 loop spans 16 amino acids. The trim removed 3 bases at V and 0 bases at J, leaving 5 bases unmatched. In DNA form, the CDR3 reads TGTGCCAGCAGCCATTTAGCGGGGGGTTTCTCCTACGAGCAGTACTTC. As protein: CASSHLAGGFSYEQYF.

The V gene is TRBV19, the J gene TRBJ1-3; D unresolved. V was cut by 5 bases and J by 1 base, with 9 bases left in between. This CDR3 has 14 amino acids. Germline CDR1 is LNHDA and CDR2 is SQIVND (reference sequence). The CDR3 nucleotides are TGTGCCAGTAGTGTTCTTTCTTCTGGAAACACCATATATTTT. This encodes CASSVLSSGNTIYF.

The chain joins TRBV5-6 to TRBJ1-2, with a possible D match to TRBD1 (6 bases). CDR3 length: 15 amino acids. Trimming took off 7 bases at V and 5 bases at J, with 21 bases between the two ends. Germline CDR1 and CDR2: SGHDT and YYEEEE. In DNA, the CDR3 is TGTGCCAGCTTCAGACAGGCCCTCCTTAAATATGGCTACACCTTC. Translation gives CASFRQALLKYGYTF. The whole variable domain, filled in from reference TRBV5-6 and TRBJ1-2, reads DAGVTQSPTHLIKTRGQQVTLRCSPKSGHDTVSWYQQALGQGPQFIFQYYEEEERQRGNFPDRFSGHQFPNYSSELNVNALLLGDSALYLCASFRQALLKYGYTFGSGTRLTVV.

The rearrangement uses TRBV5-4 and TRBJ2-2; tentative D call: TRBD1 (6 bases). This CDR3 has 15 residues. V was trimmed by 4 bases and J by 5 bases, leaving 15 bases between them. Germline lookup yields CDR1 SGHNT and CDR2 YYREEE (reference sequence). The CDR3 bases are TGTGCCAGCAGCAGAGGGGGAGTGGGGACCGGGGAGCTGTTTTTT. As protein: CASSRGGVGTGELFF.

There are a few counts of this clone. Other DNA sequences in this specimen translate into the identical CDR3. DNA for the CDR3: TGTGCCATCAGTGAGTCAGGGGGCTACACCTTC. Its protein product is CAISESGGYTF. This chain uses TRBV10-3 with TRBJ1-2; D remains unclear. Germline V gene lookup returns CDR1 ENHRY and CDR2 SYGVKD. This CDR3 is 11 amino acids long. V lost 0 bases to trimming and J lost 8 bases, with 4 bases between them.

This clone has just one count. The V call is TRBV7-2, the J call TRBJ1-1; 7 bases are a match to TRBD1. V lost 4 bases, J lost 2 bases, and 7 bases stayed unmatched. The CDR3 covers 15 residues. Germline V gene data show CDR1 as SGHTA and CDR2 as FQGNSA. In DNA, the CDR3 is TGTGCCAGCAGCTCGAGGGACAGAATTAACACTGAAGCTTTCTTT. Translation: CASSSRDRINTEAFF.

As DNA, the CDR3 is TGTGCCAGCAGCTCCTCGGGAGGTGGGAATAATTCACCCCTCCACTTT. This translates into CASSSSGGGNNSPLHF. J is TRBJ1-6 and V is TRBV7-9; unclear D gene. The germline V gene encodes CDR1 SEHNR and CDR2 FQNEAQ (reference sequence). The CDR3 spans 16 residues. V lost 4 bases to trimming and J lost 5 bases, with 15 bases between them. Full variable domain (rest looked up from reference TRBV7-9 and TRBJ1-6): DTGVSQNPRHKITKRGQNVTFRCDPISEHNRLYWYRQTLGQGPEFLTYFQNEAQLEKSRLLSDRFSAERPKGSFSTLEIQRTEQGDSAMYLCASSSSGGGNNSPLHFGNGTRLTVT.

This clone was observed a few times. CDR3 protein: CASSTDLAGAYEQYF. The CDR3 bases are TGTGCCAGTAGTACTGATTTAGCGGGAGCCTACGAGCAGTACTTC. This chain uses TRBV19 with TRBJ2-7, with 9 positions matching TRBD2. The CDR3 loop spans 15 amino acids. Germline loops: CDR1 LNHDA, CDR2 SQIVND (reference sequence). The ends lost 4 bases at V and 2 bases at J; junction bases unmatched: 6.

This chain uses TRBV7-2 with TRBJ2-1; 12 bases are shared with TRBD2. The CDR3 loop spans 15 amino acids. The junction had 6 bases not matched to a gene; V was cut back by 4 bases and J by 8 bases. Germline V gives CDR1 SGHTA, CDR2 FQGNSA. CDR3 nucleotide sequence: TGTGCCAGCAGCTCTGGACTAGCGGGACCCGATGAGCAGTTCTTC. Translated, it gives CASSSGLAGPDEQFF.

The V gene is TRBV6-4, the J gene TRBJ2-3; 14 bases line up with TRBD2. With 3 bases clipped from V and 5 bases from J, the junction kept 16 bases outside the gene matches. From germline, CDR1 is MRHNA and CDR2 SNTAGT. The CDR3 covers 20 residues. The CDR3 region is CASSELMNLTSGGAGDTQYF. CDR3 nucleotide sequence: TGTGCCAGCAGTGAGTTAATGAATCTGACTAGCGGGGGGGCGGGAGATACGCAGTATTTT.